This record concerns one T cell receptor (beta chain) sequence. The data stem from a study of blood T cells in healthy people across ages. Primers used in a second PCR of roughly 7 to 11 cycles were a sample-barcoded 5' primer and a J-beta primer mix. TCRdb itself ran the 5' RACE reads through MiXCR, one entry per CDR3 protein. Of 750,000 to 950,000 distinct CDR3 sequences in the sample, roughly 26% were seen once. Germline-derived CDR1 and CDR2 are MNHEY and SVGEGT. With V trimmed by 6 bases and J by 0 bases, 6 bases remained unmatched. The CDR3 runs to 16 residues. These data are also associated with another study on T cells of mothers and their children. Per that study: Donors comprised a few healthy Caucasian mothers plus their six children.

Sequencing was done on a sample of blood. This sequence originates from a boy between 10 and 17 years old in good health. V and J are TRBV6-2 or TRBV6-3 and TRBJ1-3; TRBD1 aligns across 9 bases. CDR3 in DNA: TGTGCCAGCAGCCCACAGGGGGCCTCCTCTGGAAACACCATATATTTT. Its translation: CASSPQGASSGNTIYF.